The clone carrying this T cell receptor beta chain has at least ten counts. Antigen specificity is unknown. This specimen comes from a study of neurological immune-mediated disorders. Study results and limitations: Private repertoires in all groups were suggested by the finding that expanded clones across subjects shared no CDR3 amino acid sequences. There was no clinical or MRI feature that was associated with the multiple sclerosis repertoire cluster.

TCRdb used MiXCR to reprocess the 5' RACE reads, holding one entry per CDR3 protein. The sample consists of 50,000 to 70,000 distinct CDR3 sequences, 4.5% of them appearing once. 2 million PBMCs stored at -80 C were the source of the unsorted libraries. Sequenced material: PBMCs. The sequence was obtained from a man in his thirties or forties with multiple sclerosis.

CDR3: CASSDQTGELFF. The CDR3, as DNA: TGTGCCAGCAGTGACCAAACCGGGGAGCTGTTTTTT. The chain is built from TRBV2 and TRBJ2-2; no clear D. Per the germline V gene, CDR1 is SNHLY and CDR2 is FYNNEI. CDR3 length: 12 amino acids. V lost 3 bases, J lost 5 bases, and 4 bases lay in between.